This T cell receptor (beta chain) was sequenced for a study of T cells after yellow fever vaccination. TCRdb reprocessed the 5' RACE reads with MiXCR, giving one entry per CDR3 protein. The table lists around 340,000 distinct CDR3 sequences, about 12% of them singletons. The CDR3 loop spans 12 amino acids. Germline loops: CDR1 MNHEY, CDR2 SVGAGI. Trimming left V 7 bases short and J 4 bases short, with 8 bases between. Study-level findings and limits: Repertoires obtained by FACS sorting could include abundant clonotypes that entered as contaminants from the bulk population. Though it reached lower strength, the secondary response hit its peak faster, day 5 versus 15. Detected again after the booster were most primary-vaccination clones, at 96% CD4 and 80% to 90% CD8.

This clonotype was found a few times. Its specificity is not known. The TCR sequence derives from a man younger than 30 who received the YFV17D yellow fever vaccine. Specimen: CD4+ T cells sorted from PBMCs, collected 15 days after the yellow fever booster vaccination. J is TRBJ1-3 and V is TRBV6-5; D is uncertain. In DNA, the CDR3 is TGTGCCAGCATCTCCAGCGGAAACACCATATATTTT. The encoded protein is CASISSGNTIYF.